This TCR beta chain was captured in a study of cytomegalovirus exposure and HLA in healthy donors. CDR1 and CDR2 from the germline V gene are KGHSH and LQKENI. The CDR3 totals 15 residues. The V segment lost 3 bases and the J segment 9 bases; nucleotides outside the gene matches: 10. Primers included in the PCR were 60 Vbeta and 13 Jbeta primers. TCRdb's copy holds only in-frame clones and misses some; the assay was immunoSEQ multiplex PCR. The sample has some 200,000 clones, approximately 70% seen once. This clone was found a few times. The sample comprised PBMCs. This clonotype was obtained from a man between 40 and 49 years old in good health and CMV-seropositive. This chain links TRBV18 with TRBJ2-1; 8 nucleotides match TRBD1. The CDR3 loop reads CASSPRGRGLVEQFF. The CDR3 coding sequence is TGTGCCAGCTCACCCCGGGGCAGGGGGCTAGTTGAGCAGTTCTTC.